The clone carrying this TCR beta chain was recorded many times. The CDR3 has 12 residues. Trimming took off 4 bases at V and 1 base at J, with 7 bases between the two ends. Germline lookup yields CDR1 SQVTM and CDR2 ANQGSEA. The data belong to a study of response to subunit inactivated influenza vaccine. From the RT-PCR reads, TCRdb called clonotypes with MiXCR, one entry per CDR3 protein. The data show a few hundred thousand distinct CDR3 sequences, around 22% seen once. The receptor was isolated from a man in his fifties or sixties who received an inactivated influenza vaccine. The specimen comprised PBMCs from blood, sampled 21 months after vaccination. The rearrangement links TRBV29-1 to TRBJ1-1; D unclear. The CDR3: CSVVERNTEAFF. The CDR3 nucleotides are TGCAGCGTTGTAGAGAGGAACACTGAAGCTTTCTTT.